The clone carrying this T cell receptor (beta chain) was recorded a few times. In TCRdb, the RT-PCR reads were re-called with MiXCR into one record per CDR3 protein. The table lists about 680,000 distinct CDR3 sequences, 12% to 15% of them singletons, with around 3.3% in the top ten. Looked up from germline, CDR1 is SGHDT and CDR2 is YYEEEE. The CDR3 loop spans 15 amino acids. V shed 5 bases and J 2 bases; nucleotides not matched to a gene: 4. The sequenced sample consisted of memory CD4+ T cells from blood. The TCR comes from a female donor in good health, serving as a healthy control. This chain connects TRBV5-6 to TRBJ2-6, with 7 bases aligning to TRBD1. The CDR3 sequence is CASRFTGAGANVLTF. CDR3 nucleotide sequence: TGTGCCAGCAGGTTTACAGGGGCTGGGGCCAACGTCCTGACTTTC.